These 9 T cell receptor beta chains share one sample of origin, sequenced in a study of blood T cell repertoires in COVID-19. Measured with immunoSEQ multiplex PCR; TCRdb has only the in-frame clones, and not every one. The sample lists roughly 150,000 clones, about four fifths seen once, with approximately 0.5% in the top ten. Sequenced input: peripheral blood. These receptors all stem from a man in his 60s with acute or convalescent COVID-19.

The CDR3 bases are TGTGCCAGCAGTTACTCGCGTACCCATCAGCCCCAGCATTTT. Translated, it gives CASSYSRTHQPQHF. The V gene is TRBV6-5, the J gene TRBJ1-5, with D unresolved. The V end was cut by 0 bases, the J end by 5 bases, with 8 bases between. The CDR3 has 14 amino acids. Per germline, CDR1 MNHEY and CDR2 SVGAGI.

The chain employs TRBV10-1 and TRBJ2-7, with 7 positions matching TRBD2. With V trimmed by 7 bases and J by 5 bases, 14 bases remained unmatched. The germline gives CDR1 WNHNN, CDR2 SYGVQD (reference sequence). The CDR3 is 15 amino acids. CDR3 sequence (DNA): TGCGCCAGCACCCCCGGGTGGGGGGGAGTGGACGAGCAGTACTTC. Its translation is CASTPGWGGVDEQYF.

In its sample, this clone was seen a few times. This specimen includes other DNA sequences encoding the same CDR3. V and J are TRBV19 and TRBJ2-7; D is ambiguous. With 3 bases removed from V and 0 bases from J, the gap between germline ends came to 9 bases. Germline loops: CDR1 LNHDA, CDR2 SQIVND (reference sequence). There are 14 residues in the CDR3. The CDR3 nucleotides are TGTGCCAGTAGTATCGACTCCAGCTCCTACGAGCAGTACTTC. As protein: CASSIDSSSYEQYF.

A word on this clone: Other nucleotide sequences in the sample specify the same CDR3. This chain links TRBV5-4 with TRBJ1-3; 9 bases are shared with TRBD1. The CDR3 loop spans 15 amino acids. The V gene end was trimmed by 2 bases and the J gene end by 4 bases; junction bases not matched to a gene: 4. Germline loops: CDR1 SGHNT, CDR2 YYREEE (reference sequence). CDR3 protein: CASSLQGARGNTIYF. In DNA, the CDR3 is TGTGCCAGCAGCTTACAGGGGGCTAGGGGAAACACCATATATTTT.

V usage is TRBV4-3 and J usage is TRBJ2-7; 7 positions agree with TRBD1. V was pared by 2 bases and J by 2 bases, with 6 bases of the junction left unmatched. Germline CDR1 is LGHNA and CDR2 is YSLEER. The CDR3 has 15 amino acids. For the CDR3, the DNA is TGCGCCAGCAGCCAATACAGGGGACCCCCCTACGAGCAGTACTTC. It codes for CASSQYRGPPYEQYF.

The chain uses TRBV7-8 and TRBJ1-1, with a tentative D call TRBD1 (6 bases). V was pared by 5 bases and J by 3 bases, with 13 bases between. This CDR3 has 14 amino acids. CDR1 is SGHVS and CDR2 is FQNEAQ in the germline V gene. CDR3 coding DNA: TGTGCCAGCAGCCGCCAGGGGCGGGACACTGAAGCTTTCTTT. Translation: CASSRQGRDTEAFF.

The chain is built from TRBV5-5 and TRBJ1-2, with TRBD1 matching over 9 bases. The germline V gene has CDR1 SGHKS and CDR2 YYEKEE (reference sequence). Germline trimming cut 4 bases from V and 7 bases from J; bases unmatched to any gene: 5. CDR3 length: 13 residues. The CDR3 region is CASSPTGGVGYTF. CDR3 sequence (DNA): TGTGCCAGCAGCCCTACAGGGGGCGTTGGCTACACCTTC.

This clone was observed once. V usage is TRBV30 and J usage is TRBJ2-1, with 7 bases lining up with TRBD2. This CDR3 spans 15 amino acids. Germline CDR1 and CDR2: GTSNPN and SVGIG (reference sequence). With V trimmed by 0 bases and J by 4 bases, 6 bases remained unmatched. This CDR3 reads CAWSVGPAGYNEQFF. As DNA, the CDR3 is TGTGCCTGGAGTGTAGGTCCAGCGGGATACAATGAGCAGTTCTTC.

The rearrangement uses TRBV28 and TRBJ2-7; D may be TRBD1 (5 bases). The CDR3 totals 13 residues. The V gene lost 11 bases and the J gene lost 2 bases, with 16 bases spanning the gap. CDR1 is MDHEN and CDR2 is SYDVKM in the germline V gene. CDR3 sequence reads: CASSRGQPYEQYF. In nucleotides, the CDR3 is TGTGCCTCCTCAAGGGGTCAACCCTACGAGCAGTACTTC.